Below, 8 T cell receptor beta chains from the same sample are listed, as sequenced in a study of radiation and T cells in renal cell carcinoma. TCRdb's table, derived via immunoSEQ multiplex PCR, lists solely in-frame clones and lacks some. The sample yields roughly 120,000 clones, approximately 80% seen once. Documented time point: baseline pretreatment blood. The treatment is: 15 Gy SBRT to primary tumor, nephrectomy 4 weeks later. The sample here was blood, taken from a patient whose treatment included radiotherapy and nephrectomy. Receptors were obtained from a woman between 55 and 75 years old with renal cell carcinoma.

Here the CDR3 DNA reads TGTGCCACTCGGATCCCTGGCTCCTACAATGAGCAGTTCTTC. Translating it yields CATRIPGSYNEQFF. The chain couples TRBV13 to TRBJ2-1; D gene unclear. Germline-derived CDR1 and CDR2 are PRHDT and FYEKMQ (reference sequence). CDR3 length: 14 amino acids. V gave up 10 bases and J gave up 0 bases, with 13 bases separating them.

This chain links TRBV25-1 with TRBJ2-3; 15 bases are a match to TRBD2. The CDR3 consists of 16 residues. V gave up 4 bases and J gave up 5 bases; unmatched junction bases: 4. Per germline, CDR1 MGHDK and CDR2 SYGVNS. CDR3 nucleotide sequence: TGTGCCAGCAGTGCAGGGACTAGCGGGAGGATAGATACGCAGTATTTT. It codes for CASSAGTSGRIDTQYF.

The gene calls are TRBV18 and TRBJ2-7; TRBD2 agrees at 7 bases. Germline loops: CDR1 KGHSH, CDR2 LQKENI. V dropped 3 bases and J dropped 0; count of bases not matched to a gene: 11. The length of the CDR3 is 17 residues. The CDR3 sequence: CASSPRPRGTSSYEQYF. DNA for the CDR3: TGTGCCAGCTCACCCCGCCCGCGGGGGACCAGCTCCTACGAGCAGTACTTC.

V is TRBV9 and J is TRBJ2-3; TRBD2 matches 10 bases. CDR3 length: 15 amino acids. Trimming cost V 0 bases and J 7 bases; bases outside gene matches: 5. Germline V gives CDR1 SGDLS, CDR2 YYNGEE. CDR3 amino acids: CASSVGSSGRNTQYF. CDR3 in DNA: TGTGCCAGCAGCGTAGGGTCTAGCGGGAGAAATACGCAGTATTTT.

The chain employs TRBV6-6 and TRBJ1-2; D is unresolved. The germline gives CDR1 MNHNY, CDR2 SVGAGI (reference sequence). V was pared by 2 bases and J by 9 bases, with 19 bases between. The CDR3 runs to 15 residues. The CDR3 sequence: CASSYAPLAKSSYTF. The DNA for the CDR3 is TGTGCCAGCAGTTACGCCCCATTAGCAAAATCCAGCTACACCTTC.

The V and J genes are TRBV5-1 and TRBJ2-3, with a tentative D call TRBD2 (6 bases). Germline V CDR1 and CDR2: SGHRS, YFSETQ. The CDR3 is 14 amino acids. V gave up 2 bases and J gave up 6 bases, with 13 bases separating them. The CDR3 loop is CASSLPGGSDTQYF. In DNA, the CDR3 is TGCGCCAGCAGCTTACCTGGGGGGTCGGATACGCAGTATTTT.

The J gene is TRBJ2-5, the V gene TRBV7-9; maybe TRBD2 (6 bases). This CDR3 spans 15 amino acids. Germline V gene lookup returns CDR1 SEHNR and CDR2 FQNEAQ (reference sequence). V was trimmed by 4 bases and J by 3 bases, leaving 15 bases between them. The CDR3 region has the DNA TGTGCCAGCAGCTCCCCCGCCACGGGGGAAGAGACCCAGTACTTC. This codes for CASSSPATGEETQYF.

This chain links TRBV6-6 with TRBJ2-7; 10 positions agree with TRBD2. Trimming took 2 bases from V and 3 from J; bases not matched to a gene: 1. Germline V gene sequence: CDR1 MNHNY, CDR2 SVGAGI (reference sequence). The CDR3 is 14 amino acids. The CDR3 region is CASSYSGGGYEQYF. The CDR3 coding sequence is TGTGCCAGCAGTTACAGCGGGGGGGGCTACGAGCAGTACTTC.